Presented here are 20 T cell receptor beta chains from one specimen sequenced in a study of memory CD4+ T cells and cytomegalovirus serostatus. The protocol was immunoSEQ multiplex PCR, while the TCRdb copy is restricted to in-frame clones and leaves out a portion. Of some 95,000 clones listed, 80% were seen once; the top ten hold roughly 4%. Single viable CD3+CD4+CD8-CD45RO+ cells were sorted as the memory CD4+ T cells. The sequenced sample consisted of memory CD4+ T cells from blood. These receptors originate from an adult in good health and CMV-seropositive.

The count of this clone is one. The chain uses TRBV19 and TRBJ2-1; 9 bases map to TRBD2. Trimming cost V 6 bases and J 7 bases; bases outside gene matches: 13. The CDR3 loop spans 16 amino acids. CDR1 and CDR2 from the germline V gene are LNHDA and SQIVND (reference sequence). The CDR3 is CASRSYAGGERNEQFF. Written as DNA, the CDR3 is TGTGCCAGTAGATCCTACGCGGGAGGGGAGAGGAATGAGCAGTTCTTC.

V gene TRBV10-3 combines with J gene TRBJ1-1; D may be TRBD1 (5 bases). Per the germline V gene, CDR1 is ENHRY and CDR2 is SYGVKD. Trimming took 9 bases from V and 2 from J, leaving 13 bases between them. The CDR3 loop spans 13 amino acids. The CDR3 coding sequence is TGTGCCATGGGGCGGACTTTCAACACTGAAGCTTTCTTT. Translation: CAMGRTFNTEAFF.

This clone was counted only a few times. Germline and junction disagree at one end, which may indicate a read error. The V and J genes are TRBV30 and TRBJ2-1; TRBD1 agrees at 11 bases. This CDR3 region has 13 residues. CDR1 GTSNPN and CDR2 SVGIG come from the germline V gene (reference sequence). The CDR3 nucleotides are TGTGCCACTTCGGCCGGGACAGGGGGGCGACCGGTCTTC. Protein sequence: CATSAGTGGRPVF.

CDR3 in amino acids: CASSQREGLFDEQFF. DNA for the CDR3: TGTGCCAGCAGTCAGCGGGAGGGCCTTTTCGATGAGCAGTTCTTC. This rearrangement joins TRBV28 to TRBJ2-1, with 10 bases matching TRBD2. Trimming removed 5 bases from V and 8 bases from J; junction bases left unmatched: 9. CDR3 length: 15 residues. Germline V CDR1 and CDR2: MDHEN, SYDVKM.

This sequence joins TRBV29-1 and TRBJ1-4; tentatively, D is TRBD1 (5 bases). Germline V gives CDR1 SQVTM, CDR2 ANQGSEA. V lost 7 bases and J 0 bases, leaving 18 bases between the germline ends. The CDR3 is 16 amino acids. The CDR3 DNA is TGCAGCGCCAAGATGGGGGGGAGTGCAACTAATGAAAAACTGTTTTTT. Protein sequence: CSAKMGGSATNEKLFF.

The V and J genes are TRBV7-9 and TRBJ1-1; D call uncertain. V lost 5 bases, J lost 6 bases, and 13 bases lay in between. Germline lookup yields CDR1 SEHNR and CDR2 FQNEAQ (reference sequence). This CDR3 has 13 residues. CDR3 nucleotides: TGTGCCAGCAGCCCCTACTCTTATTCTGAAGCTTTCTTT. It yields the protein CASSPYSYSEAFF.

V usage is TRBV30 and J usage is TRBJ1-5, with TRBD1 as a possible D gene (6 bases). The CDR3 spans 13 residues. CDR1 is GTSNPN, CDR2 SVGIG, per germline (reference sequence). The ends were cut back, 5 bases at V and 0 bases at J, with 8 bases in the middle. The CDR3 loop is CAWAGDSNQPQHF. The CDR3 nucleotides read TGTGCCTGGGCAGGGGATAGCAATCAGCCCCAGCATTTT. Filled out from reference TRBV30 and TRBJ1-5, the complete variable domain reads SQTIHQWPATLVQPVGSPLSLECTVEGTSNPNLYWYRQAAGRGLQLLFYSVGIGQISSEVPQNLSASRPQDRQFILSSKKLLLSDSGFYLCAWAGDSNQPQHFGDGTRLSIL.

The chain couples TRBV10-2 to TRBJ2-3; no clear D gene. This CDR3 has 13 residues. Trimming took off 10 bases at V and 5 bases at J, with 16 bases between the two ends. CDR1 is WSHSY, CDR2 SAAADI, per germline. DNA of the CDR3: TGCGCCATCCACCGAGAGATTGGAGATACGCAGTATTTT. Its protein is CAIHREIGDTQYF.

The chain carries TRBV5-1 and TRBJ2-7; TRBD2 aligns across 8 bases. Germline trimming cut 0 bases from V and 4 bases from J; bases unmatched to any gene: 12. The CDR3 has 17 residues. Germline V gives CDR1 SGHRS, CDR2 YFSETQ. The CDR3 DNA sequence: TGCGCCAGCAGCTTGGTAGTAGTAGCGGGACAAGGTTACGAGCAGTACTTC. This gives the protein CASSLVVVAGQGYEQYF.

The chain links TRBV4-2 to TRBJ2-7; D may be TRBD1 or TRBD2 (6 bases each). V dropped 2 bases and J dropped 3 bases, with 20 bases sitting between them. The CDR3 covers 17 residues. Germline V gene data show CDR1 as LGHNA and CDR2 as YNFKEQ. The CDR3 DNA is TGTGCCAGCAGCCAACAACTCAGGGGCCAGGGAGGCTACGAGCAGTACTTC. Protein product: CASSQQLRGQGGYEQYF.

The J gene is TRBJ2-5, the V gene TRBV7-8, with 11 bases that match TRBD2. Germline lookup yields CDR1 SGHVS and CDR2 FQNEAQ. The CDR3 loop spans 17 amino acids. J was trimmed by 2 bases and V by 1 base; bases with no gene match: 6. The CDR3 bases are TGTGCCAGCAGCTTAGGGGCTAGCGGGAGGTATCAAGAGACCCAGTACTTC. As protein: CASSLGASGRYQETQYF.

V gene TRBV7-2 combines with J gene TRBJ2-5, with TRBD2 matching 8 bases. CDR1 and CDR2 (germline): SGHTA, FQGNSA. After removal of 3 bases from V and 0 bases from J, the junction contained 6 bases not matched to a gene. The CDR3 has 16 residues. For the CDR3, the DNA is TGTGCCAGCAGCTTGGTTAGCGGGGTATACCAAGAGACCCAGTACTTC. Encoded protein: CASSLVSGVYQETQYF.

This chain connects TRBV7-3 to TRBJ2-7; perhaps TRBD2 as D (5 bases). V lost 5 bases, J lost 0 bases, and 11 bases lay in between. Germline values: CDR1 SGHTA, CDR2 FQGTGA. This CDR3 region has 14 residues. CDR3 sequence: CASSATGNSYEQYF. The CDR3 DNA reads TGTGCCAGCAGCGCTACCGGGAACTCCTACGAGCAGTACTTC.

In this sample, this clone turned up a few times. CDR3: CASRDRSNEKLFF. CDR3 bases: TGTGCCAGCCGAGACAGGTCTAATGAAAAACTGTTTTTT. The rearrangement links TRBV28 to TRBJ1-4; weak D call: TRBD1 (6 bases). This CDR3 spans 13 amino acids. Germline V gene lookup returns CDR1 MDHEN and CDR2 SYDVKM. V was pared by 8 bases and J by 3 bases, with 10 bases between.

The chain recombines TRBV5-6 with TRBJ1-2; D is unresolved. V lost 4 bases and J lost 4, with 14 bases in between. This CDR3 contains 14 residues. Per germline, CDR1 SGHDT and CDR2 YYEEEE. The CDR3 DNA reads as TGTGCCAGCAGCCTCCGGCGGTCCTTCTATGGCTACACCTTC. This gives the protein CASSLRRSFYGYTF.

This clone has just one count. This rearrangement joins TRBV6-1 to TRBJ2-1, with D possibly being TRBD1 or TRBD2 (5 bases each). The germline gives CDR1 MNHNS, CDR2 SASEGT. CDR3 length: 14 residues. V was cut by 6 bases and J by 8 bases, with 17 bases left in between. In nucleotides, the CDR3 is TGTGCCAGCAGCGAACTTATGGGGGTCCATGAGCAGTTCTTC. Amino acid sequence: CASSELMGVHEQFF.

CDR3 in amino acids: CASSLGNRVSYNEQFF. CDR3 nucleotide sequence: TGTGCCAGCAGCTTGGGAAATCGGGTCTCCTACAATGAGCAGTTCTTC. The chain uses TRBV5-8 and TRBJ2-1; the D is unclear. Germline-derived CDR1 and CDR2 are SGHTS and YDEGEE. The length of the CDR3 is 16 residues. Between the trimmed V and J ends, which lost 0 bases and 0 bases, there was a span of 10 bases.

There are a few counts of this clone. At one boundary the junction diverges from the germline segment, which might be a read error. The chain employs TRBV2 and TRBJ2-5; TRBD1 aligns across 10 bases. CDR3 length equals 12 residues. Germline V gene data show CDR1 as SNHLY and CDR2 as FYNNEI. The CDR3 nucleotides are TGTGCCAGCAGTGGGACCCGGGACAGGGGACACTTC. It yields the protein CASSGTRDRGHF.

The chain employs TRBV5-1 and TRBJ2-7, with D uncertain. The V end lost 1 base, the J end lost 0 bases, and 11 bases lay between the germline ends. This CDR3 comprises 15 residues. In germline, CDR1 is SGHRS, CDR2 YFSETQ. The CDR3 DNA follows: TGCGCCAGCAGCTTGATGCCGGATAGCTCCTACGAGCAGTACTTC. Translation gives CASSLMPDSSYEQYF.

The chain combines TRBV7-2 with TRBJ2-7, with a tentative D call TRBD1 (5 bases). CDR1 SGHTA and CDR2 FQGNSA come from the germline V gene. The CDR3 runs to 17 residues. V was clipped by 3 bases and J by 2 bases, with 20 bases between them. In DNA form, the CDR3 reads TGTGCCAGCAGCTTCCATCCCGCTTCAGGGCTCCCCTACGAGCAGTACTTC. Its protein is CASSFHPASGLPYEQYF.